This TCR beta chain emerged from a study of cytomegalovirus exposure and HLA in healthy donors. The CDR3 is 15 residues long. V lost 7 bases to trimming and J lost 5 bases, with 18 bases between them. The germline CDR1 and CDR2 sequences are SGHTA and FQGNSA. It was healthy bone marrow donors who served as donors. The PCR made use of 60 Vbeta and 13 Jbeta primers. Sequencing used immunoSEQ multiplex PCR; TCRdb keeps in-frame clones, though not all of them. This table has roughly 200,000 clones, around 89% appearing once. General study points: Some V segments could not be told apart, so they were left out, TRBV6-2 and TRBV6-3 among them. Several of the most significant clusters were apparently associated with common viral pathogens in a later analysis. Published work reported that the classifier diagnosed cytomegalovirus status with high specificity and sensitivity.

About this clone: The antigen is undetermined.

The clonotype comes from a woman between 18 and 30 years old in good health and CMV-seronegative. The chain couples TRBV7-2 to TRBJ1-5; tentatively, D is TRBD1 (5 bases). Material for sequencing was PBMCs. The CDR3 DNA reads TGTGCCAGCACCGGACAAGGTGTCGGGTATCAGCCCCAGCATTTT. Its translation: CASTGQGVGYQPQHF.